This T cell receptor (beta chain) was obtained from a study of cytomegalovirus exposure and HLA in healthy donors. Study context: Across roughly 400 genotyped donors, about 86% landed in the Caucasian-associated ancestry cluster.

The V and J ends lost 3 bases and 0 bases respectively, with 9 bases between them. Germline V CDR1 and CDR2: MDHEN, SYDVKM. The CDR3 sequence is 14 residues long. Primers: 60 Vbeta forward and 13 Jbeta reverse. TCRdb keeps only in-frame clones here, not all; method: immunoSEQ multiplex PCR. The sample lists about 220,000 clones; approximately 82% were seen once. Every donor was a healthy person donating bone marrow. The chain carries TRBV28 and TRBJ2-7, with D possibly matching TRBD2 (6 bases). Sequenced sample: PBMCs. The receptor was derived from a man between 18 and 35 years old in good health and CMV-seronegative. The CDR3 nucleotides read TGTGCCAGCAGTTTGGCGGGGAGCTCCTACGAGCAGTACTTC. This translates into CASSLAGSSYEQYF.